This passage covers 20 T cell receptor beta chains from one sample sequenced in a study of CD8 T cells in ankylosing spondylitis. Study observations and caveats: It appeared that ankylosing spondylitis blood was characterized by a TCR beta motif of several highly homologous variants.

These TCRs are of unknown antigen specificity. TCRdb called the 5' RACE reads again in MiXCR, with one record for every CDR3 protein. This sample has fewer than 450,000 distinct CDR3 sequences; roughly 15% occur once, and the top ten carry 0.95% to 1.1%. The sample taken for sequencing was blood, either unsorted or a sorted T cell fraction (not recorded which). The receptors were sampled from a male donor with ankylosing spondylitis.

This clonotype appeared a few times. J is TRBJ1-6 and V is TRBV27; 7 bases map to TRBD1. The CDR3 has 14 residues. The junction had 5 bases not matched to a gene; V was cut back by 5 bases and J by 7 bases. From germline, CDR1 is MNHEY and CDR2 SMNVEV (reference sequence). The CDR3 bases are TGTGCCAGCAGTGACAGGGAGGGGAATTCACCCCTCCACTTT. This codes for CASSDREGNSPLHF.

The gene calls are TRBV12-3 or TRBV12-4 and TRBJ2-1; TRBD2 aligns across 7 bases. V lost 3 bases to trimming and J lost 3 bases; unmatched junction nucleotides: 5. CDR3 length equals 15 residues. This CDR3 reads CASSLGGRIYNEQFF. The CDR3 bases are TGTGCCAGCAGTTTGGGCGGGAGAATCTACAATGAGCAGTTCTTC.

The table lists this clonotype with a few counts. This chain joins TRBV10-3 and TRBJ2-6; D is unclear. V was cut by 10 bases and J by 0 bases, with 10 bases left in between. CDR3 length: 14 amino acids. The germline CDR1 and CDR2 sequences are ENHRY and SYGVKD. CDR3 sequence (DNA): TGTGCCACCCAAGGTTACTCTGGGGCCAACGTCCTGACTTTC. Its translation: CATQGYSGANVLTF.

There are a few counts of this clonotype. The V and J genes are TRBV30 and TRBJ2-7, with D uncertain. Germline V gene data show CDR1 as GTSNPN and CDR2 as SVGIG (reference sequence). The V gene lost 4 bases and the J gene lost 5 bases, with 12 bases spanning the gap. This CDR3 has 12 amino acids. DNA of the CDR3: TGTGCCTGGACACTTGGTGTTGACGAGCAGTACTTC. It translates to CAWTLGVDEQYF. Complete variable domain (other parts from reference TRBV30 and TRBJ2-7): SQTIHQWPATLVQPVGSPLSLECTVEGTSNPNLYWYRQAAGRGLQLLFYSVGIGQISSEVPQNLSASRPQDRQFILSSKKLLLSDSGFYLCAWTLGVDEQYFGPGTRLTVT.

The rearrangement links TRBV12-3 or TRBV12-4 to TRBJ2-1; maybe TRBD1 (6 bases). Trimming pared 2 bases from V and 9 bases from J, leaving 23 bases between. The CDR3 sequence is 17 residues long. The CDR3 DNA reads TGTGCCAGCAGTTTACTAGAGTTGGTGGGTCAGGGGTCTGAGCAGTTCTTC. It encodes CASSLLELVGQGSEQFF.

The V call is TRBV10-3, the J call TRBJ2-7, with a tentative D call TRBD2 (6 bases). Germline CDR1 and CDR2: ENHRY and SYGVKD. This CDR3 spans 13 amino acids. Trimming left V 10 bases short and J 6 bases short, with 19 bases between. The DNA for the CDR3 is TGTGCCACCGAACCTGGGGGGTCGGGCGAGCAGTACTTC. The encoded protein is CATEPGGSGEQYF.

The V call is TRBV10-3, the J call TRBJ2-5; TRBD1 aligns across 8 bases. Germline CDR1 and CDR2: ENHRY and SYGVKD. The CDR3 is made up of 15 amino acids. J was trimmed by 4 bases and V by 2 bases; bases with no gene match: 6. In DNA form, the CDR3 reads TGTGCCATCAGTGAGGGTGGGACAGGCGGAGAGACCCAGTACTTC. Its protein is CAISEGGTGGETQYF.

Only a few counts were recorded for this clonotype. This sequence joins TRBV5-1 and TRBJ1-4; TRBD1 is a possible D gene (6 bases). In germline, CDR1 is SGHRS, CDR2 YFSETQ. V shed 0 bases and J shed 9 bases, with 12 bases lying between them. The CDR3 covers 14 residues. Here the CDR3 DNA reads TGCGCCAGCAGCTTGGATTTGACAGGCCAAAAACTGTTTTTT. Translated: CASSLDLTGQKLFF.

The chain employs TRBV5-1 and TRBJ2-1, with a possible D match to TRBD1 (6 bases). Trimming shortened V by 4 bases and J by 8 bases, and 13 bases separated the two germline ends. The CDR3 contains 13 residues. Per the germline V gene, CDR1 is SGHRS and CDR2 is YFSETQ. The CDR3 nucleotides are TGCGCCAGCAGCCCGCAGGGGAGCCATGAGCAGTTCTTC. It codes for CASSPQGSHEQFF.

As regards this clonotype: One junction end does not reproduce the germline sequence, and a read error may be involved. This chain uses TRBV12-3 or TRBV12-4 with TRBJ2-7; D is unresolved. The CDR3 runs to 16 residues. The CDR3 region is CASSLGKTATYYKQYF. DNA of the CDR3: TGTGCCAGCAGTTTAGGGAAGACGGCTACCTACTACAAGCAGTACTTC.

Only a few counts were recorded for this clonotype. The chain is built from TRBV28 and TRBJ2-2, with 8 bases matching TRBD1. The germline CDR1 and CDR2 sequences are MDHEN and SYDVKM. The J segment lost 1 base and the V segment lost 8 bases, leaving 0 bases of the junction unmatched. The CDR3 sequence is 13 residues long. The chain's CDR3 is CASGTGNTGELFF. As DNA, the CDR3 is TGTGCCAGCGGGACAGGGAACACCGGGGAGCTGTTTTTT.

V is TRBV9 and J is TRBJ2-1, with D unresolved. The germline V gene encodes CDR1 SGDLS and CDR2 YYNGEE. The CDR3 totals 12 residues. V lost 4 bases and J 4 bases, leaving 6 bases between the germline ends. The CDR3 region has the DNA TGTGCCAGCAGCCCCTTGTACAATGAGCAGTTCTTC. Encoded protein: CASSPLYNEQFF. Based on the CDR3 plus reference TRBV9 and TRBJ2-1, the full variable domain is DSGVTQTPKHLITATGQRVTLRCSPRSGDLSVYWYQQSLDQGLQFLIQYYNGEERAKGNILERFSAQQFPDLHSELNLSSLELGDSALYFCASSPLYNEQFFGPGTRLTVL.

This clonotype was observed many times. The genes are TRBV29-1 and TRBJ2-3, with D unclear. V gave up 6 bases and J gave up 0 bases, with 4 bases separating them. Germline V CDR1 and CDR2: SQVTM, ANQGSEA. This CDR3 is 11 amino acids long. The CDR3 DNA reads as TGCAGCGTGGCCAGCACAGATACGCAGTATTTT. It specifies CSVASTDTQYF.

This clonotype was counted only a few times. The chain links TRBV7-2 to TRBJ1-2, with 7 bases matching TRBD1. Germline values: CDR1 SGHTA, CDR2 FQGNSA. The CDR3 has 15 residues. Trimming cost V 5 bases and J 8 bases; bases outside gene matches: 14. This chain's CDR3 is CASSPRPGGEEGYTF. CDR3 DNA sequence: TGTGCCAGCAGCCCCAGGCCAGGGGGAGAGGAAGGCTACACCTTC.

The DNA of the CDR3 is TGTGCCAGCAGTTTTGGGGGACAGGGGTTCTACACCTTC. Residues: CASSFGGQGFYTF. The J gene is TRBJ1-2, the V gene TRBV12-3 or TRBV12-4, with 10 positions matching TRBD1. This CDR3 has 13 amino acids. V lost 3 bases to trimming and J lost 10 bases; unmatched junction nucleotides: 5.

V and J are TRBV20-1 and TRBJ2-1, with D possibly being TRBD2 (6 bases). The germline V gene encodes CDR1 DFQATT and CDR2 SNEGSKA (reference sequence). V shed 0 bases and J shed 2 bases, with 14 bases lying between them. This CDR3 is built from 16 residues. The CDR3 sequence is CSARDQTSRAYNEQFF. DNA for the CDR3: TGCAGTGCTAGAGATCAAACTAGCCGTGCCTACAATGAGCAGTTCTTC.

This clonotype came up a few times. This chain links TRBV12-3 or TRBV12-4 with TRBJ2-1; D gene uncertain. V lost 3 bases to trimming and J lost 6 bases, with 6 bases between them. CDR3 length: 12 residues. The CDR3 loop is CASSFSLNEQFF. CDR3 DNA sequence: TGTGCCAGCAGTTTTTCGCTCAATGAGCAGTTCTTC.

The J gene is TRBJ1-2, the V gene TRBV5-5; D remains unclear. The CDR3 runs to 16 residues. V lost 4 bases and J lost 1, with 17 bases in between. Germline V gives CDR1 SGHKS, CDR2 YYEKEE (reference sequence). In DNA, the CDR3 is TGTGCCAGCAGCCCCGTTGTGGCGACAAATAACTATGGCTACACCTTC. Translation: CASSPVVATNNYGYTF.

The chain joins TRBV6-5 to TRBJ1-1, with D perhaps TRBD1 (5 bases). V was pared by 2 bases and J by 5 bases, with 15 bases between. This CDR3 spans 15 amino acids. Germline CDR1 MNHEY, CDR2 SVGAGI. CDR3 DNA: TGTGCCAGCAGTTACCCCAGGGAATTAAGGACTGAAGCTTTCTTT. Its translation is CASSYPRELRTEAFF.

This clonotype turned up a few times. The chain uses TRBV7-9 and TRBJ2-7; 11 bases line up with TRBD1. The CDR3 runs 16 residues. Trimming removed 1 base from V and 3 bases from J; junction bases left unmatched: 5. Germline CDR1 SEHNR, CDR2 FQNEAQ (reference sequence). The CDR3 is CASSLDLGTGGYEQYF. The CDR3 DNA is TGTGCCAGCAGCTTAGATTTGGGGACAGGGGGCTACGAGCAGTACTTC.